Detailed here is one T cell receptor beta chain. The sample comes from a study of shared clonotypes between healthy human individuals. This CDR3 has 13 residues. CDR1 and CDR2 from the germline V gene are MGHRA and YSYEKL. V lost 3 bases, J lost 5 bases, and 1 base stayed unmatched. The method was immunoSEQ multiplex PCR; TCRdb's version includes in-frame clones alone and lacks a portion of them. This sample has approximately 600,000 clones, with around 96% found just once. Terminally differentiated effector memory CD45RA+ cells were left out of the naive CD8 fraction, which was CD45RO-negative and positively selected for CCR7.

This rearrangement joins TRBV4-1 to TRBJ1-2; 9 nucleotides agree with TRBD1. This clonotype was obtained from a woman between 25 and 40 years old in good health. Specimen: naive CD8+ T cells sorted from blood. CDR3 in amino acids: CASSQDRGYGYTF. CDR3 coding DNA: TGCGCCAGCAGCCAGGACAGGGGTTATGGCTACACCTTC.